Listed below are T cell receptor beta chains from one sample, sequenced in a study of T cell repertoires in ileal Crohn's disease. Using immunoSEQ multiplex PCR, the repertoire was profiled, and TCRdb retains in-frame clones only, with some absent. Of 8,000 or so clones listed, 84% are singletons. The sequenced sample consisted of ileal tissue. The receptor set was obtained from an adult with Crohn's disease. Each CDR3 is given with its conserved first and last residue. Fields, in order: D gene, J gene, CDR3 length, V gene, clone size, CDR3 DNA, CDR3 protein. The D gene is left open where the match is weak. Some rows mark clone size as missing; the rest say once, few, many or name a class of expanded clone.

d_gene: TRBD1; j_gene: TRBJ1-2; len: 14; v_gene: TRBV9; abundance: .; CDR3nt: TGTGCCAGCAGCGGCCGACAGGGAAACTATGGCTACACCTTC; CDR3aa: CASSGRQGNYGYTF
d_gene: TRBD2; j_gene: TRBJ2-4; len: 17; v_gene: TRBV7-2; abundance: .; CDR3nt: TGTGCCAGCAGCCCAATAGCGGGAGGGCCGGGCAAAAACATTCAGTACTTC; CDR3aa: CASSPIAGGPGKNIQYF
d_gene: .; j_gene: TRBJ1-5; len: 14; v_gene: TRBV6-5; abundance: .; CDR3nt: TGTGCCAGCAGTGGAGCCCAAGGGGATCAGCCCCAGCATTTT; CDR3aa: CASSGAQGDQPQHF
d_gene: TRBD2; j_gene: TRBJ2-2; len: 17; v_gene: TRBV12-5; abundance: .; CDR3nt: TGTGCTAGTGGTTTGGTATTAGCGGGAGCGGGCACCGGGGAGCTGTTTTTT; CDR3aa: CASGLVLAGAGTGELFF
d_gene: TRBD1; j_gene: TRBJ1-4; len: 15; v_gene: TRBV7-9; abundance: .; CDR3nt: TGTGCCAGCAGCAATGTAGACAGGGTGGGTGAAAAACTGTTTTTT; CDR3aa: CASSNVDRVGEKLFF
d_gene: .; j_gene: TRBJ2-7; len: 14; v_gene: TRBV5-1; abundance: .; CDR3nt: TGCGCCAGCAGCTTGGAGGGGGGGGGCTACGAGCAGTACTTC; CDR3aa: CASSLEGGGYEQYF
d_gene: .; j_gene: TRBJ2-6; len: 16; v_gene: TRBV5-1; abundance: .; CDR3nt: TGCGCCAGCAGCCCCGACAGGCTTTCTGGGGCCAACGTCCTGACTTTC; CDR3aa: CASSPDRLSGANVLTF
d_gene: TRBD2; j_gene: TRBJ2-1; len: 11; v_gene: TRBV20-1; abundance: .; CDR3nt: TGTATGGCGGGGACTAACAATGAGCAGTTCTTC; CDR3aa: CMAGTNNEQFF
d_gene: .; j_gene: TRBJ1-1; len: 13; v_gene: TRBV2; abundance: .; CDR3nt: TGTGCCAGCAGTGAGGGGGGGTTTAGTGAAGCTTTCTTT; CDR3aa: CASSEGGFSEAFF
d_gene: .; j_gene: TRBJ1-2; len: 14; v_gene: TRBV2; abundance: .; CDR3nt: TGTGCCAGCAGTGAAACCCCTACTAACTATGGCTACACCTTC; CDR3aa: CASSETPTNYGYTF
d_gene: .; j_gene: TRBJ2-1; len: 13; v_gene: TRBV30; abundance: .; CDR3nt: TGTGCCTGGGGAGGGAGGACCTACAATGAGCAGTTCTTC; CDR3aa: CAWGGRTYNEQFF
d_gene: TRBD1; j_gene: TRBJ2-2; len: 15; v_gene: TRBV2; abundance: .; CDR3nt: TGTGCCAGCAGTGAGACAGGGCAGGGGACCGGGGAGCTGTTTTTT; CDR3aa: CASSETGQGTGELFF
d_gene: .; j_gene: TRBJ2-2; len: 12; v_gene: TRBV10-1; abundance: .; CDR3nt: TGCGCCAGCAGTGGGAGGGCCGGGGAGCTGTTTTTT; CDR3aa: CASSGRAGELFF
d_gene: .; j_gene: TRBJ1-1; len: 15; v_gene: TRBV11-3; abundance: .; CDR3nt: TGTGCCAGCAGCCCACAGGGATTCCGGGGCACTGAAGCTTTCTTT; CDR3aa: CASSPQGFRGTEAFF
d_gene: TRBD2; j_gene: TRBJ2-7; len: 14; v_gene: TRBV11-3; abundance: once; CDR3nt: TGTGCCAGCAGCCCGAGCGGGGCCACCTACGAGCAGTACTTC; CDR3aa: CASSPSGATYEQYF
d_gene: TRBD2; j_gene: TRBJ2-1; len: 16; v_gene: TRBV15; abundance: .; CDR3nt: TGTGCCACCAGCAGAGGGGGGCGGCTAGCGGGAAATGAGCAGTTCTTC; CDR3aa: CATSRGGRLAGNEQFF
d_gene: .; j_gene: TRBJ2-7; len: 13; v_gene: TRBV2; abundance: .; CDR3nt: TGTGCCAGCAGTGAACTAGCTCCCTACGAGCAGTACTTC; CDR3aa: CASSELAPYEQYF
d_gene: .; j_gene: TRBJ2-5; len: 15; v_gene: TRBV5-4; abundance: .; CDR3nt: TGTGCCAGCAGCTTGGATCGGCGGTTCCAAGAGACCCAGTACTTC; CDR3aa: CASSLDRRFQETQYF
d_gene: .; j_gene: TRBJ2-5; len: 11; v_gene: TRBV30; abundance: .; CDR3nt: TGTGCCTGGAGTGTACTTGGGGACAAATACTTC; CDR3aa: CAWSVLGDKYF
d_gene: TRBD1; j_gene: TRBJ2-7; len: 15; v_gene: TRBV18; abundance: few; CDR3nt: TGTGCCAGCTCAAACCCCGGGACAGGGTACTACGAGCAGTACTTC; CDR3aa: CASSNPGTGYYEQYF
d_gene: TRBD1; j_gene: TRBJ1-1; len: 16; v_gene: TRBV7-9; abundance: .; CDR3nt: TGTGCCAGCAGCCCCCACGCTACAGGGGGGAACACTGAAGCTTTCTTT; CDR3aa: CASSPHATGGNTEAFF
d_gene: .; j_gene: TRBJ1-1; len: 14; v_gene: TRBV5-1; abundance: few; CDR3nt: TGCGCCAGCAGCGAAACAGCCTCGAACACTGAAGCTTTCTTT; CDR3aa: CASSETASNTEAFF